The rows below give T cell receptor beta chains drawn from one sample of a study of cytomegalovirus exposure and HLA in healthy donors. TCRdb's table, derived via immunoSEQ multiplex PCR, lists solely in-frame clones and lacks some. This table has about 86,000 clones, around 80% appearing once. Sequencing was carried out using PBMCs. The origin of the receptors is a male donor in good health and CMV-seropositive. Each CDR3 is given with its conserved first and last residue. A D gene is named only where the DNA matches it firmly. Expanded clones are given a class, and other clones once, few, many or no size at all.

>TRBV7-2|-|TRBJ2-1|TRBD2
CASSLGVGWTSGISQQFF
TGTGCCAGCAGCTTAGGGGTTGGGTGGACTAGCGGGATCTCCCAGCAGTTCTTC
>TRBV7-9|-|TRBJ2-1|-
CASSLDGRTGNEQFF
TGTGCCAGCAGCTTAGATGGGAGGACAGGTAATGAGCAGTTCTTC
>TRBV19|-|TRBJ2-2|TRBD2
CASSIESGRIGGELFF
TGTGCCAGTAGTATAGAAAGCGGGAGGATTGGCGGGGAGCTGTTTTTT
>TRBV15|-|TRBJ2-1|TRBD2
CATSSGAGGRYNEQFF
TGTGCCACCAGCAGTGGGGCGGGAGGGAGGTACAATGAGCAGTTCTTC
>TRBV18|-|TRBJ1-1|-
CASSPPSRQANTEAFF
TGTGCCAGCTCACCACCGAGTAGACAGGCGAACACTGAAGCTTTCTTT
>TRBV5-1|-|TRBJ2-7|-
CASSLSRVSYEQYF
TGCGCCAGCAGCTTGTCCAGGGTCTCCTACGAGCAGTACTTC
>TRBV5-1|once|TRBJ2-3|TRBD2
CASSPGLAGGSPVTDTQYF
TGCGCCAGCAGCCCGGGACTAGCGGGAGGGTCGCCCGTGACAGATACGCAGTATTTT
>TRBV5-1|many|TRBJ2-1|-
CASSLVRLRDITGLGYNEQFF
TGCGCCAGCAGCTTGGTGCGGTTACGGGACATTACCGGACTCGGCTACAATGAGCAGTTCTTC
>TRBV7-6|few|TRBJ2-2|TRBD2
CASSTGLGRTGELFF
TGTGCCAGCAGCACCGGACTAGGGAGGACCGGGGAGCTGTTTTTT
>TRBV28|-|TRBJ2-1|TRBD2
CASSPTQREGRLAFFYNEQFF
TGTGCCAGCAGTCCAACCCAGCGGGAGGGCCGCTTAGCCTTCTTCTACAATGAGCAGTTCTTC
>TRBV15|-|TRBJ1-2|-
CATSQGPSGDDYGYTF
TGTGCCACCAGCCAAGGGCCGTCAGGGGATGACTATGGCTACACCTTC
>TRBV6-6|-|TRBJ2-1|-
CASSAGIRGYNEQFF
TGTGCCAGCAGTGCAGGGATACGGGGGTACAATGAGCAGTTCTTC
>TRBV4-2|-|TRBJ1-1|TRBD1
CASSQGKTGGARAEAFF
TGTGCCAGCAGCCAAGGGAAGACAGGGGGCGCGAGGGCTGAAGCTTTCTTT
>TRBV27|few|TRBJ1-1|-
CASSSSDRFEAFF
TGTGCCAGCAGTTCCTCGGACAGATTTGAAGCTTTCTTT
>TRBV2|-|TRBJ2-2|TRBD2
CASRKGAGSTGELFF
TGTGCCAGCAGGAAAGGAGCGGGATCCACCGGGGAGCTGTTTTTT
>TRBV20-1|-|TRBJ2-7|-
CSARDRVEQYF
TGCAGTGCTAGAGACAGGGTTGAGCAGTACTTC
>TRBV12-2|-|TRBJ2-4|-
CASRLRWAGDIQYF
TGTGCAAGTCGCTTAAGATGGGCGGGAGACATTCAGTACTTC
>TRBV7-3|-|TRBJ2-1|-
CASSPPGSEQFF
TGTGCCAGCAGCCCACCTGGGAGTGAGCAGTTCTTC
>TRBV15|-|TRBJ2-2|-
CATSRVPLTGELFF
TGTGCCACCAGCAGAGTGCCACTTACCGGGGAGCTGTTTTTT
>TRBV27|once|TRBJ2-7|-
CASTVGGGAANTYEQYF
TGTGCCAGCACTGTCGGAGGTGGAGCCGCAAACACCTACGAGCAGTACTTC
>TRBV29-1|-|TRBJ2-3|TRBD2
CSFAGGAGTDTQYF
TGCAGCTTCGCGGGGGGAGCGGGGACAGATACGCAGTATTTT
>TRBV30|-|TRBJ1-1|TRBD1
CAWSTPTGGAPEAFF
TGTGCCTGGAGCACCCCGACAGGGGGAGCCCCTGAAGCTTTCTTT
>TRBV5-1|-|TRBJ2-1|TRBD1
CASSLAEGQVHEQFF
TGCGCCAGCAGCTTGGCCGAGGGACAGGTCCATGAGCAGTTCTTC
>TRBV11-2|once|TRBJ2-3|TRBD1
CASSPGQGWADTQYF
TGTGCCAGCAGCCCTGGACAGGGATGGGCAGATACGCAGTATTTT
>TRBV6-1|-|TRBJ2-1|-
CASRQGTVNYNEQFF
TGTGCCAGCAGGCAGGGGACGGTAAACTACAATGAGCAGTTCTTC
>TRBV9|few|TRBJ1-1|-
CASSVVGTGNTEAFF
TGTGCCAGCAGCGTAGTAGGGACTGGGAACACTGAAGCTTTCTTT
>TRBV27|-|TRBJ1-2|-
CASSGGPNYGYTF
TGTGCCAGCAGTGGAGGACCTAACTATGGCTACACCTTC
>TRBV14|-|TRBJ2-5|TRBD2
CASSQDWVLAGAGETQYF
TGTGCCAGCAGCCAAGATTGGGTATTAGCGGGAGCCGGAGAGACCCAGTACTTC
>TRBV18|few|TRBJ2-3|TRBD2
CASSPPVTSGRETDTQYF
TGTGCCAGCTCACCACCGGTGACTAGCGGGAGAGAAACAGATACGCAGTATTTT
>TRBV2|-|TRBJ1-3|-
CASSDDAGGGNTIYF
TGTGCCAGCAGTGACGACGCGGGTGGGGGAAACACCATATATTTT
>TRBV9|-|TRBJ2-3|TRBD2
CASSSLAGEPDTQYF
TGTGCCAGCAGCTCACTAGCGGGAGAGCCAGATACGCAGTATTTT
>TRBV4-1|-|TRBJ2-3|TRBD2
CASSLPGGGTDTQYF
TGCGCCAGCAGCCTCCCGGGAGGGGGCACAGATACGCAGTATTTT
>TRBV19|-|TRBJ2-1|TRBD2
CASSSWGLAGSHNEQFF
TGTGCCAGTAGTTCATGGGGACTAGCGGGTTCCCACAATGAGCAGTTCTTC
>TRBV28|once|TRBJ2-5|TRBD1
CASSLDRERIKETQYF
TGTGCCAGCAGTTTGGACAGGGAAAGAATTAAAGAGACCCAGTACTTC
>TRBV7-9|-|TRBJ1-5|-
CASSFTPIMGANNQPQHF
TGTGCCAGCAGCTTTACCCCTATTATGGGGGCGAACAATCAGCCCCAGCATTTT
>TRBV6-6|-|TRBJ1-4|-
CASNRQDTEKLFF
TGTGCCAGCAACCGGCAGGATACTGAAAAACTGTTTTTT
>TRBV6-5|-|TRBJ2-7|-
CASSRQVSYEQYF
TGTGCCAGCAGCAGACAAGTTTCCTACGAGCAGTACTTC
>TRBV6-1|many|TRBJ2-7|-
CASSEGMGQGRDEQYF
TGTGCCAGCAGTGAAGGGATGGGGCAGGGGCGAGACGAGCAGTACTTC
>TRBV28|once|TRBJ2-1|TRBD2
CDSSSTGLAAPEREQFF
TGTGACAGCAGTTCAACGGGACTAGCGGCCCCTGAGCGGGAGCAGTTCTTC
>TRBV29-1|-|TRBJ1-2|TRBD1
CSVGQGNYGYTF
TGCAGCGTTGGACAGGGGAACTATGGCTACACCTTC
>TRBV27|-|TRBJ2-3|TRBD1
CASSLTGATSTDTQYF
TGTGCCAGCAGTTTAACAGGGGCGACTAGCACAGATACGCAGTATTTT
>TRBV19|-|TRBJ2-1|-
CASSIERQFSSMYNEQFF
TGTGCCAGTAGTATAGAAAGACAGTTTTCGTCAATGTACAATGAGCAGTTCTTC
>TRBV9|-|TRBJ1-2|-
CASSARQVRSANYGYTF
TGTGCCAGCAGCGCCCGACAGGTCCGCTCGGCTAACTATGGCTACACCTTC
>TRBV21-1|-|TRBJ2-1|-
CASSSTSGRASEQFF
TGTGCCAGCAGCAGTACTAGCGGGAGGGCAAGTGAGCAGTTCTTC
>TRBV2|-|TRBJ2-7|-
CASSLLPGFSSGTERQYF
TGTGCCAGCAGCTTACTTCCGGGATTTAGTAGCGGGACAGAAAGGCAGTACTTC
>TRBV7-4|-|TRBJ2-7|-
CASSLARAWSSYEQYF
TGTGCCAGCAGCTTAGCGCGGGCCTGGAGCTCCTACGAGCAGTACTTC
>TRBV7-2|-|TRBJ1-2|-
CASSSRQNYGYTF
TGTGCCAGCAGCAGCCGACAGAACTATGGCTACACCTTC
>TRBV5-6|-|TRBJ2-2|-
CASSWTVNGELFF
TGTGCCAGCAGCTGGACAGTTAACGGGGAGCTGTTTTTT
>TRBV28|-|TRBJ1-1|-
CASSYARRVNTEAFF
TGTGCCAGCAGTTATGCACGGAGGGTGAACACTGAAGCTTTCTTT
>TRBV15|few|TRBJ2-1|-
CATSRDGGNNEQFF
TGTGCCACCAGCAGAGATGGGGGGAACAATGAGCAGTTCTTC
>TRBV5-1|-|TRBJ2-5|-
CASSLAGSGETQYF
TGCGCCAGCAGCTTGGCTGGTAGCGGTGAGACCCAGTACTTC